A selection of T cell receptor beta chains follows, all from one sample in a study of metastatic and nonmetastatic thyroid tumors. With MiXCR, TCRdb reprocessed the PCR reads. The table includes 4,000 to 6,000 clones, roughly 30% detected once. Material: adjacent normal tissue. Every receptor here comes from a female donor with papillary thyroid cancer or a benign thyroid nodule (not recorded which). Some clones in this sample may be carry-over from other donors' samples. CDR3s include the opening cysteine and the closing phenylalanine or tryptophan. D genes are given only for firm matches. Clone size, where shown, is once, few, many, or a class for clones that have expanded.

v_gene: TRBV11-1; j_gene: TRBJ2-2; abundance: NA; d_gene: NA; CDR3nt: TGTGCCAGCAGCTTAGGCATGGGTACGAACACCGGGGAGCTGTTTTTT; CDR3aa: CASSLGMGTNTGELFF
v_gene: TRBV25-1; j_gene: TRBJ2-1; abundance: medium-sized; d_gene: TRBD2; CDR3nt: TGTGCCAGCAGTGAAGTTTCTAGCGGGAGGAGCTCCTACAATGAGCAGTTCTTC; CDR3aa: CASSEVSSGRSSYNEQFF
v_gene: TRBV7-3; j_gene: TRBJ2-5; abundance: few; d_gene: NA; CDR3nt: TGTGACAGAAGCCCCCGCGCCTTC; CDR3aa: CDRSPRAF
v_gene: TRBV7-2; j_gene: TRBJ1-3; abundance: few; d_gene: NA; CDR3nt: TGTGCCAGCAGCGCGCGGACATACTCTGGAAACACCATATATTTT; CDR3aa: CASSARTYSGNTIYF
v_gene: TRBV10-3; j_gene: TRBJ1-5; abundance: many; d_gene: NA; CDR3nt: TGTGCCATCAGCCCTGAGGGTCAGCCCCAGCATTTT; CDR3aa: CAISPEGQPQHF
v_gene: TRBV19; j_gene: TRBJ1-1; abundance: few; d_gene: NA; CDR3nt: TGTGCCAGTAGTATTGGGGCAGGGAACACTGAAGCTTTCTTT; CDR3aa: CASSIGAGNTEAFF
v_gene: TRBV7-3; j_gene: TRBJ2-7; abundance: NA; d_gene: NA; CDR3nt: TGTGCCAGCAGCTTAGGCCAGGGTGGGACCGGGGTCTACGAGCAGTACTTC; CDR3aa: CASSLGQGGTGVYEQYF
v_gene: TRBV6-2/TRBV6-3; j_gene: TRBJ1-3; abundance: medium-sized; d_gene: NA; CDR3nt: TGTGCCAGCAGTCGACAGGTAGCTGGAAACACCATATATTTT; CDR3aa: CASSRQVAGNTIYF
v_gene: TRBV11-2; j_gene: TRBJ2-1; abundance: few; d_gene: NA; CDR3nt: TGTGCCAGCAGCTTAGGAAGGGGGGGGAGCTCCTACAATGAGCAGTTCTTC; CDR3aa: CASSLGRGGSSYNEQFF
v_gene: TRBV11-2; j_gene: TRBJ1-6; abundance: many; d_gene: NA; CDR3nt: TGTGCCAGCAGCCCGGCCCCACGAACCCATAATTCACCCCTCCACTTT; CDR3aa: CASSPAPRTHNSPLHF